This T cell receptor (beta chain) was retrieved from a study of blood T cell repertoires in COVID-19. Germline assignment: CDR1 SGHRS and CDR2 YFSETQ. Trimming at V came to 4 bases and at J to 5 bases, leaving 13 bases not matched to a gene. This CDR3 is built from 16 residues. Profiled with immunoSEQ multiplex PCR; TCRdb holds only in-frame clones, not every one. The sample carries 250,000 to 300,000 clones, around four fifths recorded once. Sequencing was carried out using peripheral blood. This receptor was obtained from a man in his sixties who had recovered from COVID-19. The genes are TRBV5-1 and TRBJ2-5, with 8 bases fitting TRBD1. CDR3 bases: TGCGCCAGCAGCGCCCGAGACCAGACAGGGGAGGAGACCCAGTACTTC. Its translation: CASSARDQTGEETQYF.